Listed below are T cell receptor beta chains from one sample, sequenced in a study of T cell repertoires in cytomegalovirus infection. From the reads, TCRdb called clonotypes with MiXCR, one entry per CDR3 protein. The sample contains 310,000 or so distinct CDR3 sequences, roughly 24% of which appear only once. The specimen sequenced was PBMCs. The receptors stem from a human donor in good health (CMV status not recorded). Some clones in this sample may be carry-over from other donors' samples. Both conserved end residues are part of each CDR3. The D gene is left open where the match is weak. Clone size is stated in some rows and not others, as once, few, many or a class when expanded.

V: TRBV7-9
D: -
size: few
J: TRBJ1-2
CDR3: CASSLNSRATYGYTF
DNA: TGTGCCAGCAGCTTAAACTCACGGGCCACCTATGGCTACACCTTC

V: TRBV7-2
D: TRBD2
size: few
J: TRBJ2-3
CDR3: CASKRTSGSPDTQYF
DNA: TGTGCCAGCAAGAGGACTAGCGGGAGTCCAGATACGCAGTATTTT

V: TRBV7-2
D: -
size: many
J: TRBJ1-4
CDR3: CASSLVTPEKLFF
DNA: TGTGCCAGCAGCTTAGTTACTCCCGAAAAACTGTTTTTT

V: TRBV28
D: -
size: few
J: TRBJ2-2
CDR3: CASSPHGRPGELFF
DNA: TGTGCCAGCAGTCCACACGGACGACCCGGGGAGCTGTTTTTT

V: TRBV28
D: -
size: -
J: TRBJ1-5
CDR3: CASSLEQPQHF
DNA: TGTGCCAGCAGTTTGGAGCAGCCCCAGCATTTT

V: TRBV7-2
D: -
size: few
J: TRBJ1-4
CDR3: CASKNDRVATNEKLFF
DNA: TGTGCCAGCAAGAATGACAGAGTTGCAACTAATGAAAAACTGTTTTTT

V: TRBV20-1
D: TRBD1
size: -
J: TRBJ2-5
CDR3: CSARNYRGEETQYF
DNA: TGCAGTGCTCGGAATTACAGGGGCGAAGAGACCCAGTACTTC

V: TRBV20-1
D: -
size: once
J: TRBJ2-3
CDR3: CSAPDRSGGTDTQYF
DNA: TGCAGTGCCCCCGACCGAAGCGGCGGCACAGATACGCAGTATTTT

V: TRBV20-1
D: TRBD2
size: -
J: TRBJ2-1
CDR3: CSATGLAGGWNEQFF
DNA: TGCAGTGCTACCGGACTAGCGGGGGGATGGAATGAGCAGTTCTTC

V: TRBV24-1
D: TRBD2
size: -
J: TRBJ2-1
CDR3: CATSDGGGSGTSGRHEQFF
DNA: TGTGCCACCAGTGATGGGGGGGGGTCGGGGACTAGCGGGAGGCATGAGCAGTTCTTC

V: TRBV7-8
D: -
size: -
J: TRBJ2-1
CDR3: CASCLSGHSYNEQFF
DNA: TGTGCCAGCTGCCTGAGCGGTCACTCCTACAATGAGCAGTTCTTC

V: TRBV27
D: TRBD1
size: few
J: TRBJ1-1
CDR3: CASSGAGGYSTEAFF
DNA: TGTGCCAGCAGCGGGGCAGGGGGCTATAGCACTGAAGCTTTCTTT

V: TRBV7-2
D: -
size: many
J: TRBJ1-5
CDR3: CASSLGVGVWGSNQPQHF
DNA: TGTGCCAGCAGCTTGGGTGTGGGGGTTTGGGGCAGCAATCAGCCCCAGCATTTT